The clone carrying this TCR beta chain was observed a handful of times. What it binds is unknown. One end of the junction fails to match germline, which may point to a read error. This sample stems from a study of beta chain features in type 1 diabetes. Expressed TCRB transcripts were sequenced, since all the RNA that had been isolated was reverse transcribed. Profiled with immunoSEQ multiplex PCR; TCRdb holds only in-frame clones, not every one. The sample gives under 500,000 clones, over 25% of which show up once; around 0.065% is in the top ten. Notes on the study in general: A potential PCR bias toward shorter templates would be equal in patient and control samples. Insertions at VDJ junctions were less frequent in type 1 diabetes patients. These patients also deleted more nucleotides at the same junctions.

The specimen sequenced was naive CD4+ T cells from blood. The source is a man younger than 35 in good health.

CDR3 protein: CSVEDPTGFGERLFF. CDR3 nucleotides: TGCAGCGTTGAAGATCCGACAGGGTTCGGCGAAAGACTGTTTTTT. The chain uses TRBV29-1 and TRBJ1-4; 7 nucleotides match TRBD1. Germline V lookup: CDR1 SQVTM, CDR2 ANQGSEA. The CDR3 extends over 15 amino acids.